This is a list of T cell receptor beta chains from one sample in a study of technical replicates of blood from a few donors. Assay used: immunoSEQ multiplex PCR; TCRdb lists only in-frame clones, some missing. Of 55,000 to 85,000 clones listed, about 97% are singletons. Sample: T cells isolated from PBMCs. The receptors were gathered from a human donor in good health. The CDR3 runs from the conserved cysteine through the conserved F or W. A D gene is named only where the DNA matches it firmly. Clone sizes are given selectively: once, few, many, or a class where the clone is expanded.

v_call	clone_size	d_call	j_call	cdr3_aa	cdr3_nt
TRBV6-1	NA	NA	TRBJ1-1	CASSGIRFRGDTEAFF	TGTGCCAGCAGTGGAATTCGGTTCCGGGGGGACACTGAAGCTTTCTTT
TRBV4-3	once	NA	TRBJ2-5	CASSRGLSTQETQYF	TGCGCCAGCAGCCGGGGACTGTCCACCCAAGAGACCCAGTACTTC
TRBV6-1	NA	NA	TRBJ2-7	CASSLSGHYEQYF	TGTGCCAGCAGTCTTTCAGGGCACTACGAGCAGTACTTC
TRBV28	NA	TRBD1	TRBJ1-2	CASSFDQDRGLSYTF	TGTGCCAGCAGTTTCGACCAAGACAGGGGACTCAGCTACACCTTC
TRBV30	NA	NA	TRBJ1-1	CAWSVLGGNTEAFF	TGTGCCTGGAGTGTTCTGGGGGGGAACACTGAAGCTTTCTTT
TRBV11-2	NA	NA	TRBJ1-5	CASSQDRQPQHF	TGTGCCAGCAGCCAAGACAGACAGCCCCAGCATTTT
TRBV11-3	NA	NA	TRBJ1-3	CASSTVSGNTIYF	TGTGCCAGCAGCACAGTCTCTGGAAACACCATATATTTT
TRBV10-1	NA	TRBD2	TRBJ2-1	CASNLAGHGNEQFF	TGCGCCAGCAACCTAGCGGGACATGGAAATGAGCAGTTCTTC
TRBV28	NA	TRBD1	TRBJ1-1	CASSFYRTGEAFF	TGTGCCAGCAGTTTCTACCGGACAGGGGAAGCTTTCTTT
TRBV4-2	NA	NA	TRBJ1-4	CASSQESGNEKLFF	TGTGCCAGCAGCCAAGAATCAGGGAACGAAAAACTGTTTTTT
TRBV18	once	TRBD2	TRBJ2-7	CASFTILAGVYEQYF	TGTGCCAGCTTCACCATCCTAGCGGGGGTCTACGAGCAGTACTTC
TRBV6-5	NA	NA	TRBJ2-2	CASSRDFTGTGELFF	TGTGCCAGCAGTCGGGACTTCACGGGGACCGGGGAGCTGTTTTTT
TRBV5-6	NA	TRBD2	TRBJ2-7	CASSLELAGAYEQYF	TGTGCCAGCAGCTTGGAACTAGCGGGAGCCTACGAGCAGTACTTC
TRBV5-1	NA	NA	TRBJ1-1	CASSSGLNTEAFF	TGCGCCAGCAGCTCGGGATTGAACACTGAAGCTTTCTTT
TRBV4-1	NA	TRBD2	TRBJ2-2	CASSYSRGLAGGVGELFF	TGCGCCAGCAGCTATTCCCGGGGGCTAGCGGGAGGTGTAGGGGAGCTGTTTTTT
TRBV18	NA	TRBD2	TRBJ2-7	CASSLSGRASYEQYF	TGTGCCAGCTCACTTAGCGGGAGGGCAAGCTACGAGCAGTACTTC
TRBV4-1	NA	NA	TRBJ2-3	CASSQDQSHGGTDTQYF	TGCGCCAGCAGCCAAGATCAGAGTCATGGAGGCACAGATACGCAGTATTTT
TRBV5-6	NA	TRBD2	TRBJ2-1	CASRGLELNNEQFF	TGTGCCAGCAGGGGACTAGAGCTTAACAATGAGCAGTTCTTC
TRBV7-9	once	NA	TRBJ2-2	CASSLAGGSNTGELFF	TGTGCCAGCAGCTTAGCGGGAGGTTCGAACACCGGGGAGCTGTTTTTT
TRBV27	NA	NA	TRBJ2-7	CASSLSFAESYEQYF	TGTGCCAGCAGTTTATCGTTCGCGGAGTCCTACGAGCAGTACTTC
TRBV6-6	NA	NA	TRBJ1-1	CASSTTGNEAFF	TGTGCCAGCAGTACTACGGGGAATGAAGCTTTCTTT
TRBV28	NA	NA	TRBJ1-2	CASTRGGHQTNYGYTF	TGTGCCAGCACCCGCGGGGGCCATCAAACTAACTATGGCTACACCTTC
TRBV6-1	NA	NA	TRBJ2-3	CASSEEEAGADTQYF	TGTGCCAGCAGTGAAGAGGAGGCCGGCGCAGATACGCAGTATTTT
TRBV9	NA	TRBD2	TRBJ2-7	CASSLHSSGLSSYEQYF	TGTGCCAGCAGCCTTCACTCTAGCGGGCTAAGCTCCTACGAGCAGTACTTC
TRBV7-9	NA	NA	TRBJ1-2	CASSPIQGNYGYTF	TGTGCCAGCAGCCCAATACAGGGAAACTATGGCTACACCTTC
TRBV25-1	NA	NA	TRBJ2-7	CASSESRPGYEQYF	TGTGCCAGCAGTGAATCCCGACCCGGGTACGAGCAGTACTTC
TRBV5-1	NA	NA	TRBJ2-1	CASSLGFGLDNEQFF	TGCGCCAGCAGCCTCGGGTTTGGACTTGACAATGAGCAGTTCTTC
TRBV11-2	NA	TRBD1	TRBJ1-1	CASSAHRGTEAFF	TGTGCCAGCAGCGCACACAGGGGCACTGAAGCTTTCTTT
TRBV5-6	NA	NA	TRBJ2-1	CASSKTGFDEQFF	TGTGCCAGCAGCAAGACAGGTTTCGATGAGCAGTTCTTC
TRBV7-9	NA	TRBD1	TRBJ2-7	CASSSLLRDRGHEQYF	TGTGCCAGCAGCTCTCTCTTACGGGACAGGGGACACGAGCAGTACTTC
TRBV27	NA	NA	TRBJ2-1	CASSFSRDNEQFF	TGTGCCAGCAGTTTTTCGCGGGACAATGAGCAGTTCTTC
TRBV2	NA	NA	TRBJ1-2	CASSVGTHYGYTF	TGTGCCAGCAGTGTCGGGACACACTATGGCTACACCTTC
TRBV9	NA	TRBD2	TRBJ2-2	CASSVGSSGNTGELFF	TGTGCCAGCAGCGTAGGGTCTAGCGGGAACACCGGGGAGCTGTTTTTT
TRBV28	NA	NA	TRBJ2-3	CASSLWGGGTSTDTQYF	TGTGCCAGCAGTTTATGGGGGGGTGGGACCAGCACAGATACGCAGTATTTT
TRBV18	NA	NA	TRBJ1-6	CASSPRRERNSPLHF	TGTGCCAGCTCACCGAGGAGGGAACGCAATTCACCCCTCCACTTT
TRBV28	NA	TRBD2	TRBJ2-5	CASSLGLAGGKTQYF	TGTGCCAGCAGCCTCGGGCTAGCGGGAGGGAAGACCCAGTACTTC
TRBV6-4	few	NA	TRBJ1-5	CASSADINQPQHF	TGTGCCAGCAGTGCGGACATCAATCAGCCCCAGCATTTT
TRBV9	NA	TRBD1	TRBJ2-1	CASSVYSGTEPYNEQFF	TGTGCCAGCAGCGTCTACTCGGGGACAGAGCCATACAATGAGCAGTTCTTC
TRBV9	NA	NA	TRBJ1-1	CASSVGFGDTEAFF	TGTGCCAGCAGCGTAGGGTTCGGAGACACTGAAGCTTTCTTT
TRBV30	NA	TRBD1	TRBJ1-2	CAWSVQGQDYGYTF	TGTGCCTGGAGTGTACAAGGACAGGACTATGGCTACACCTTC
TRBV13	NA	TRBD2	TRBJ2-2	CASSSTLAGDRAGELFF	TGTGCCAGCAGCTCAACCCTAGCGGGAGATAGGGCCGGGGAGCTGTTTTTT